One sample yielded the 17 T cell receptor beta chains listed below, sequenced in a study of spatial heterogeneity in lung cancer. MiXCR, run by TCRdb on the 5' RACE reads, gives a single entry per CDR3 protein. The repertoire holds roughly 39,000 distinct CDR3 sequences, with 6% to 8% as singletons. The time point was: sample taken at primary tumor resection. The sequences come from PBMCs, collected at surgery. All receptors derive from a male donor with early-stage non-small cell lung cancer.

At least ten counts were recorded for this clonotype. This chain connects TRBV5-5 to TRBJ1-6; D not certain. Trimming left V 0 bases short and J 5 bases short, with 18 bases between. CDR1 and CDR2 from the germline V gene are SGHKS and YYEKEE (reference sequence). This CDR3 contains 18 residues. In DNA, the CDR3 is TGTGCCAGCAGCTTGGGGTGGGCCGGCAGACTCAATAATTCACCCCTCCACTTT. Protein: CASSLGWAGRLNNSPLHF.

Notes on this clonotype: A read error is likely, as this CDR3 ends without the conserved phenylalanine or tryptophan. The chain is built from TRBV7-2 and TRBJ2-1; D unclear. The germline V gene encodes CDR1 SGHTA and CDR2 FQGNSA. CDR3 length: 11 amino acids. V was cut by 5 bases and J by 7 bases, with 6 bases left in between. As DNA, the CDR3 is TGTGCCAGCAGCCTCTGGAATGAGCAGTTCTTG. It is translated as CASSLWNEQFL.

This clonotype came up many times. CDR3 in amino acids: CSASRLAGEETQYF. The CDR3 nucleotides are TGCAGTGCTAGCAGACTAGCGGGAGAGGAGACCCAGTACTTC. The V gene is TRBV20-1, the J gene TRBJ2-5; 12 bases line up with TRBD2. The length of the CDR3 is 14 residues. Germline CDR1 and CDR2: DFQATT and SNEGSKA (reference sequence). Trimming took 3 bases from V and 5 from J; bases not matched to a gene: 4.

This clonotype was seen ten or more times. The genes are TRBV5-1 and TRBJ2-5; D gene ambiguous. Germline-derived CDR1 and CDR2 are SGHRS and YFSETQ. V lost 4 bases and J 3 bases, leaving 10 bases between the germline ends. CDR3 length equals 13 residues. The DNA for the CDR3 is TGCGCCAGCAGCCTCACAAGAGAAGAGACCCAGTACTTC. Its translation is CASSLTREETQYF. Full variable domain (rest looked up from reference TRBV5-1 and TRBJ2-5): KAGVTQTPRYLIKTRGQQVTLSCSPISGHRSVSWYQQTPGQGLQFLFEYFSETQRNKGNFPGRFSGRQFSNSRSEMNVSTLELGDSALYLCASSLTREETQYFGPGTRLLVL.

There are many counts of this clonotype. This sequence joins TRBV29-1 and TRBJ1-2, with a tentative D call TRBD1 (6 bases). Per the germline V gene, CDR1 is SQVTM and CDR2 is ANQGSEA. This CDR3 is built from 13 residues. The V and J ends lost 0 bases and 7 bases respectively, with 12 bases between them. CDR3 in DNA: TGCAGCGTTGAAGAGGCGGGGGCGGTTGGCTACACCTTC. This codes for CSVEEAGAVGYTF.

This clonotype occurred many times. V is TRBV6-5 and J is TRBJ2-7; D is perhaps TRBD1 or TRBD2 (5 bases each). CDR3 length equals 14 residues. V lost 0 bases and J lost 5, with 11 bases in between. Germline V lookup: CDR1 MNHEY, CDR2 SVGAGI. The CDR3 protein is CASSYSPGTHEQYF. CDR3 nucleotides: TGTGCCAGCAGTTACTCTCCCGGGACCCACGAGCAGTACTTC.

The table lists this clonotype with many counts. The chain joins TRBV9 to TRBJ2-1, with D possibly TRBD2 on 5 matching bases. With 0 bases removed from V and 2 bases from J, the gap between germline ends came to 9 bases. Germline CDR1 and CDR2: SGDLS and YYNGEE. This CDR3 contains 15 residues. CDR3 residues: CASSVGSEPYNEQFF. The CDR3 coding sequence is TGTGCCAGCAGCGTAGGTAGCGAGCCCTACAATGAGCAGTTCTTC.

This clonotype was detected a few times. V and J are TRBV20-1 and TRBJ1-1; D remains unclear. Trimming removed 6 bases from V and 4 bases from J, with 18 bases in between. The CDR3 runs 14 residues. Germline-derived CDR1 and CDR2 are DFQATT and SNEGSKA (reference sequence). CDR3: CSAADRRESTEAFF. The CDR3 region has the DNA TGCAGTGCCGCGGACCGCCGGGAGAGCACTGAAGCTTTCTTT.

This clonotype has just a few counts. Here the CDR3 reads CASSATGDSNQPQHF. CDR3 nucleotides: TGTGCCAGCAGTGCGACAGGGGATAGCAATCAGCCCCAGCATTTT. This sequence joins TRBV2 and TRBJ1-5; 8 bases are shared with TRBD1. This CDR3 has 15 residues. V shed 4 bases and J 0 bases; nucleotides not matched to a gene: 2. Germline loops: CDR1 SNHLY, CDR2 FYNNEI.

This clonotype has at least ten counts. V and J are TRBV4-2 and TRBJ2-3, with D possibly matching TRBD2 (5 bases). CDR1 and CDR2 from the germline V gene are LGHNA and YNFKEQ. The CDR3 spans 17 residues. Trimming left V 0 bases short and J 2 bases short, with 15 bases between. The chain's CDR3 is CASSQESLAGNTDTQYF. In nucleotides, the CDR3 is TGTGCCAGCAGCCAAGAGAGTCTAGCCGGTAACACAGATACGCAGTATTTT.

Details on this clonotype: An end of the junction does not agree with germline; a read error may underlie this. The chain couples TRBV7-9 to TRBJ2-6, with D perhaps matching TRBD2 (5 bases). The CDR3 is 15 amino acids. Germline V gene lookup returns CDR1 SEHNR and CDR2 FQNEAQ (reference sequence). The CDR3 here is CASSSQELGVNVLTF. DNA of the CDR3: TGTGCCAGCAGCTCGCAAGAGCTCGGGGTCAACGTCCTGACTTTC.

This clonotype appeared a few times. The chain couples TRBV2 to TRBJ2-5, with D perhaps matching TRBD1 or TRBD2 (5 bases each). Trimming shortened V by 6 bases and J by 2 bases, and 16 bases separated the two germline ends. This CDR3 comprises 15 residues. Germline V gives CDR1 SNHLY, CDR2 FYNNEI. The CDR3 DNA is TGTGCCAGCAGGTACCGGGGACGTCTTCAAGAGACCCAGTACTTC. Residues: CASRYRGRLQETQYF.

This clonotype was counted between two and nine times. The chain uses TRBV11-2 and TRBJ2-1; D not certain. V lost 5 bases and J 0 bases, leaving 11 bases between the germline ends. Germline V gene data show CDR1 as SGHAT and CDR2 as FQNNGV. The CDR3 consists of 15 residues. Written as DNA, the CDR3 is TGTGCCAGCAGCCTAAGCTTGGACTCCTACAATGAGCAGTTCTTC. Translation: CASSLSLDSYNEQFF.

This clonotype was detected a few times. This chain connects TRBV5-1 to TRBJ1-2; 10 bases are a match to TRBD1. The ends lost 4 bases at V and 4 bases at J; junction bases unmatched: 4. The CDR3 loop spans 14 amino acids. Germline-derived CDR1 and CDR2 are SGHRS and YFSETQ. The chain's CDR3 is CASSTGQGIYGYTF. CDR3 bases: TGCGCCAGCAGCACGGGACAGGGGATCTATGGCTACACCTTC.

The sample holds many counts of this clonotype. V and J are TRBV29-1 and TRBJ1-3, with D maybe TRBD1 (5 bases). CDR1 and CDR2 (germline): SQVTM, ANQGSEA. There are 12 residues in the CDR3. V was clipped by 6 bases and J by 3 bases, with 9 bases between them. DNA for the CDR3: TGCAGCGTGGGGCAGGATGGAAACACCATATATTTT. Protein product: CSVGQDGNTIYF.

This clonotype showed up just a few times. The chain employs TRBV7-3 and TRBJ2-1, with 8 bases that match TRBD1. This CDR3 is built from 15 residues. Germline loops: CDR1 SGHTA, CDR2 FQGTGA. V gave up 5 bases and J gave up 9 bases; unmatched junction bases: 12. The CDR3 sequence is CASSTGTGAWGEQFF. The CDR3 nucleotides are TGTGCCAGCAGCACAGGGACAGGAGCCTGGGGTGAGCAGTTCTTC.

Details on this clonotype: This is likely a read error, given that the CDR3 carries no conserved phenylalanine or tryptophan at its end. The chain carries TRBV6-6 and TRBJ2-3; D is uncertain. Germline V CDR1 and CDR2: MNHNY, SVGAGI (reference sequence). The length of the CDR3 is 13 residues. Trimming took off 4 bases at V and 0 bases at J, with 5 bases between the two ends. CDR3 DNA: TGTGCCAGCAGTTCGGACAGCACAGATACGCAGTATCTT. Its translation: CASSSDSTDTQYL.